This TCR beta chain was documented in a study of shared T cell receptors in the human thymus. Profiled with immunoSEQ multiplex PCR; TCRdb holds only in-frame clones, not every one. The repertoire holds roughly 660,000 clones, with 88% as singletons. Another study also made use of these data, one on human thymus T cells. That work states: The donor group consisted of healthy Finnish infants who were having corrective surgery for congenital heart defects. Resections from corrective heart surgery supplied the thymus tissue. Within thymic and blood repertoires, V and J gene usage appeared to be biased.

The TCR comes from a boy under three years old with a congenital heart defect. The sequenced material came from thymocytes.

CDR3: CAWRAGGPGETQYF. CDR3 sequence (DNA): TGTGCCTGGAGGGCGGGAGGGCCCGGAGAGACCCAGTACTTC. V and J are TRBV30 and TRBJ2-5, with TRBD2 identical over 9 bases. J gave up 4 bases and V 3 bases, and 6 bases lay outside the gene matches. This CDR3 is 14 amino acids long. CDR1 and CDR2 (germline): GTSNPN, SVGIG (reference sequence).